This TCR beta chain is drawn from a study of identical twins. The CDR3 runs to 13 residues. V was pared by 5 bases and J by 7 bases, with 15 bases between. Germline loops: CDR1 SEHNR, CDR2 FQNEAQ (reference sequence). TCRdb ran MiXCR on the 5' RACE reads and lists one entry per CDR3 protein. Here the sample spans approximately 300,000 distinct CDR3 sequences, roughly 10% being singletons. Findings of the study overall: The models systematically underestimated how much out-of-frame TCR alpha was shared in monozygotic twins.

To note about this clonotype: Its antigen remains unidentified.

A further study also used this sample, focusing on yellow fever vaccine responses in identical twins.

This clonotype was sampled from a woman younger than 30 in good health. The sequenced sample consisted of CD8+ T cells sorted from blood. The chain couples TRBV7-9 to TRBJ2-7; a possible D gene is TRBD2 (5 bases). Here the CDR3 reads CASSPKPGREQYF. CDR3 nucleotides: TGTGCCAGCAGCCCGAAACCGGGAAGAGAGCAGTACTTC. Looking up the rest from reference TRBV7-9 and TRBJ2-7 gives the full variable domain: DTGVSQNPRHKITKRGQNVTFRCDPISEHNRLYWYRQTLGQGPEFLTYFQNEAQLEKSRLLSDRFSAERPKGSFSTLEIQRTEQGDSAMYLCASSPKPGREQYFGPGTRLTVT.